The sequence of this T cell receptor beta chain was determined in a study of shared clonotypes between healthy human individuals (dated by TCRdb to about 2020). General notes on the study: The cohort comprised a couple of women and three men aged 18 to 49 years. For each donor, three plates each were used for CD4 naive and CD4 memory, two plates were used for CD8 naive, and one plate was used for CD8 memory. The study deeply sequenced blood TCR repertoires of five healthy adults to estimate repertoire size and the extent of clonotype sharing between individuals. To increase sequencing depth and limit assay-specific biases, TCR repertoire library preparation and sequencing were carried out by different laboratories using diverse techniques. Each donor's leukapheresis produced roughly between roughly 0.85 and 9 billion PBMCs.

Using the deep immunoSEQ assay, TCR CDR3 regions were amplified from genomic DNA by multiplex PCR. For each cell subset, the extracted genomic DNA was distributed evenly across all wells of several immunoSEQ 96-well plates, and each plate served as one replicate. For sorted subsets, 150 to 200 ng genomic DNA, equal to 25,000 to 35,000 T cell genomes, was loaded into each replicate PCR. The purified libraries were quantified using a Qubit 3.0 fluorometer, sized with a Bioanalyzer 2100, and then quantified again using the KAPA Library Quantification kit. Every immunoSEQ 96-well plate was sequenced on a separate single-read 150-cycle Illumina NextSeq 550 flow cell. Processing in the source paper ran as follows. Because the immunoSEQ output held only junctional sequences and lacked quality scores, the filtering could not match the filtering applied to full-length reads. To assign V/J genes and CDR3, sequences were annotated against IMGT germline references using PyIR, a Python wrapper for IgBLAST v1.9. Reads were filtered out if the reads had weak V/J assignments (E-value above 1e-6), no CDR3, stop codons, out-of-frame junctions, or ambiguous translated residues. A V3J clonotype was defined by an identical inferred V gene, J gene, and CDR3 amino acid sequence. Percentage overlap between repertoires was calculated by dividing the number of shared unique clonotypes by the size of the smaller repertoire. Repertoire richness was assessed with RTK rarefaction, the Chao1 estimator, and Recon v2.1 estimates of unobserved clonotypes. Generation probabilities for all TCRbeta clonotypes obtained by the gDNA method from several donors were computed using OLGA. In its TCRdb copy, this immuneACCESS table keeps in-frame sequences only and misses some clones. Where compared with another copy, unresolved V genes explain less than half of these, and the others have no known cause. V, J and clone size reflect that table, while D and trimming were determined from the DNA. This sample lists around 2,100,000 clones; just under 95% were detected once. The ten largest account for around 1% of the sample.

CD8 naive samples consisted of CD45RO-negative cells that were positively selected for CCR7, yielding a CD45RA+CCR7+ population without TemRA cells. Donors were healthy HIV-negative adults with no recently reported acute infections or vaccinations. Every donor was a Caucasian adult living in Nashville, Tennessee, USA. After blood collection by leukapheresis, PBMCs were isolated using Ficoll-Histopaque density gradient centrifugation and then cryopreserved in the vapor phase of liquid nitrogen. Analytical flow cytometry was used to check the purity and quantity of every magnetically sorted T cell population. Each sorted fraction had its genomic DNA isolated and then quantified by UV absorbance on a Nanodrop 2000c. Study-level results and caveats: Sampling was restricted to blood, and TCR repertoires in tissue are likely to differ from TCR repertoires in blood. Clonotypes shared by all four sorted-subset donors showed higher generation probabilities than non-shared clonotypes. Even with the large sequencing depth, rarefaction of the sorted-subset datasets indicated that sequencing was incomplete. Based on pairwise subsampling, the degree of clonotype sharing among donors was expected to be affected by sequencing depth. The genetic and exposure-history diversity represented was limited by the small number of donors. Naive subsets generally had larger estimated clonotype richness than memory subsets did. When a few donors were compared, the shared fraction of clonotypes was about 5.5% for naive CD4, over 3% for naive CD8, 2.3% for memory CD4, and 0.4% for memory CD8.

This clone was seen a handful of times. The target of this receptor is not known. No per-base quality is available; no much larger clone lies one base away. From its cysteine to its phenylalanine, the CDR3 spans 11 amino acids. Only the CDR3 DNA is retained, 33 bases long and in frame from the first base. Per the germline V gene (reference sequence), GTSNPN is the CDR1 and SVGIG is the CDR2. Relative to germline, V is 5 bases shorter and J is 0 bases shorter, with 4 bases between their ends. This sequence originates from a man younger than 35 in good health. Sequenced material: naive CD8+ T cells sorted from blood. The sample's cell subset or site label, decoded: CD45RA+CCR7+. The chain couples TRBV30 to TRBJ1-1, with no confident D gene call. For the CDR3, the sequence is CAWEMNTEAFF. The DNA reads TGTGCCTGGGAGATGAACACTGAAGCTTTCTTT.